Below, 9 T cell receptor beta chains from the same sample are listed, as sequenced in a study of cytomegalovirus exposure and HLA in healthy donors. PCR primers comprised 60 Vbeta and 13 Jbeta primers. The table came from immunoSEQ multiplex PCR; TCRdb's copy has only in-frame clones and leaves some out. The sample holds around 140,000 clones; roughly 80% are singletons and the top ten take 0.94%. Specimen: PBMCs. The source of these receptors is a woman aged 60-70 years in good health and CMV-seronegative.

To note about this clone: Other DNA sequences within the sample encode an identical CDR3. V and J are TRBV28 and TRBJ1-4, with no clear D. Trimming shortened V by 6 bases and J by 5 bases, and 4 bases separated the two germline ends. In germline, CDR1 is MDHEN, CDR2 SYDVKM. The CDR3 runs to 11 residues. The DNA for the CDR3 is TGTGCCAGCAGCCAGAATGAAAAACTGTTTTTT. Translation: CASSQNEKLFF. Together with reference TRBV28 and TRBJ1-4, the CDR3 gives the full variable domain: DVKVTQSSRYLVKRTGEKVFLECVQDMDHENMFWYRQDPGLGLRLIYFSYDVKMKEKGDIPEGYSVSREKKERFSLILESASTNQTSMYLCASSQNEKLFFGSGTQLSVL.

The chain links TRBV5-4 to TRBJ2-3, with D tentatively TRBD2 (5 bases). Germline V gene lookup returns CDR1 SGHNT and CDR2 YYREEE (reference sequence). V dropped 3 bases and J dropped 2 bases, with 10 bases sitting between them. The CDR3 consists of 14 residues. DNA of the CDR3: TGTGCCAGCAGCTATAGGGAGTTCACAGATACGCAGTATTTT. Protein: CASSYREFTDTQYF. The whole variable domain, remainder taken from reference TRBV5-4 and TRBJ2-3, is ETGVTQSPTHLIKTRGQQVTLRCSSQSGHNTVSWYQQALGQGPQFIFQYYREEENGRGNFPPRFSGLQFPNYSSELNVNALELDDSALYLCASSYREFTDTQYFGPGTRLTVL.

The V call is TRBV4-1, the J call TRBJ1-2; D may be TRBD1 (5 bases). CDR1 is MGHRA, CDR2 YSYEKL, per germline. This CDR3 is built from 15 residues. The V end was cut by 1 base, the J end by 7 bases, with 16 bases between. DNA of the CDR3: TGCGCCAGCAGCCAAGTCGACGCGGGACGAGGTGGCTACACCTTC. This gives the protein CASSQVDAGRGGYTF.

In nucleotides, the CDR3 is TGTGCCAGCAGTGATAGCGGGAGGCCATCAGAGACCCAGTACTTC. As protein: CASSDSGRPSETQYF. This chain joins TRBV27 and TRBJ2-5, with TRBD2 identical over 10 bases. Germline V gene sequence: CDR1 MNHEY, CDR2 SMNVEV (reference sequence). V was clipped by 5 bases and J by 4 bases; unmatched bases: 7. There are 15 residues in the CDR3.

The chain recombines TRBV6-1 with TRBJ1-2; TRBD1 matches at 10 bases. This CDR3 has 15 residues. The germline CDR1 and CDR2 sequences are MNHNS and SASEGT. V dropped 3 bases and J dropped 5; count of bases not matched to a gene: 6. The CDR3 reads CASSEDRGIVYGYTF. CDR3 in DNA: TGTGCCAGCAGTGAGGACAGGGGGATTGTTTATGGCTACACCTTC.

The chain links TRBV5-1 to TRBJ2-1, with 9 positions matching TRBD1. V lost 3 bases, J lost 2 bases, and 3 bases stayed unmatched. Germline V lookup: CDR1 SGHRS, CDR2 YFSETQ. There are 15 residues in the CDR3. The CDR3: CASSSGQGPYNEQFF. Written as DNA, the CDR3 is TGCGCCAGCAGCTCGGGACAGGGCCCCTACAATGAGCAGTTCTTC.

The rearrangement joins TRBV27 to TRBJ1-1, with 8 nucleotides matching TRBD1. This CDR3 region has 18 residues. Germline CDR1 MNHEY, CDR2 SMNVEV (reference sequence). V dropped 6 bases and J dropped 1; count of bases not matched to a gene: 16. The CDR3 here is CASSRGPDRASRNTEAFF. In DNA, the CDR3 is TGTGCCAGCAGCCGAGGCCCGGACAGGGCCAGTCGGAACACTGAAGCTTTCTTT.

V usage is TRBV7-3 and J usage is TRBJ2-1, with TRBD1 matching 11 bases. Germline values: CDR1 SGHTA, CDR2 FQGTGA. This CDR3 has 15 amino acids. V shed 4 bases, J shed 8 bases, and the junction held 7 bases outside the gene matches. The CDR3 loop is CASSYGQGALDEQFF. CDR3 DNA sequence: TGTGCCAGCAGCTATGGACAGGGGGCTCTTGATGAGCAGTTCTTC.

This sequence joins TRBV7-2 and TRBJ2-2; TRBD1 is a possible D gene (5 bases). Germline-derived CDR1 and CDR2 are SGHTA and FQGNSA. V gave up 7 bases and J gave up 6 bases, with 15 bases separating them. The CDR3 covers 14 residues. The CDR3 protein is CASINQGFAGELFF. The CDR3 nucleotides read TGTGCCAGCATAAACCAGGGATTCGCCGGGGAGCTGTTTTTT.